This record concerns one T cell receptor beta chain sequence. Profiling relied on immunoSEQ multiplex PCR, and the TCRdb table lists in-frame clones only, not all of them. Among about 310,000 clones listed, 88% were seen once. From germline, CDR1 is LNHNV and CDR2 YYDKDF (reference sequence). Trimming stripped 1 base from V and 0 bases from J, with 10 bases between. The CDR3 is 15 residues long. This sample was included in a study of cytomegalovirus exposure and HLA in healthy donors. The source is a young man in good health and CMV-seronegative. What was sequenced was PBMCs. The chain couples TRBV15 to TRBJ2-7; the D gene is possibly TRBD2 (6 bases). The CDR3 spells CATSRVRDFSYEQYF. The CDR3 bases are TGTGCCACCAGCAGAGTTCGGGACTTCTCCTACGAGCAGTACTTC.